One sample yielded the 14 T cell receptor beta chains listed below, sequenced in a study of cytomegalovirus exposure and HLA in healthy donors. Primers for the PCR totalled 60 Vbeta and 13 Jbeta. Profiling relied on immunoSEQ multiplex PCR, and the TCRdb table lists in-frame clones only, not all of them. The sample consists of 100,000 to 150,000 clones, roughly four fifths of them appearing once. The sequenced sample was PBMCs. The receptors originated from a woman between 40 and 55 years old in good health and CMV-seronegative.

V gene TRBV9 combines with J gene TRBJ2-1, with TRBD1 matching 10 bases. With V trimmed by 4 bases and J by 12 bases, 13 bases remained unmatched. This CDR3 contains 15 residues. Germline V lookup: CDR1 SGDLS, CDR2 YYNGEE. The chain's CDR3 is CASSRQGAALSVQFF. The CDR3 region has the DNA TGTGCCAGCAGCAGACAGGGGGCCGCGCTTAGTGTGCAGTTCTTC.

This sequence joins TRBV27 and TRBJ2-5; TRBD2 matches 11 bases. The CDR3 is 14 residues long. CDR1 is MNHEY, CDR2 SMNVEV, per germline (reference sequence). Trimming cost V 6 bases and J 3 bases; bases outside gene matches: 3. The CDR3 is CASRMTSGKETQYF. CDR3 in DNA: TGTGCCAGCAGGATGACTAGCGGGAAAGAGACCCAGTACTTC.

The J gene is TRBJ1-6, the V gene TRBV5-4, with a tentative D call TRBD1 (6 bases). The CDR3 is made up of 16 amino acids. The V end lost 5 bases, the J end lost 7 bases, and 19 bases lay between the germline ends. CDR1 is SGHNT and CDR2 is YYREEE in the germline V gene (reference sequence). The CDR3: CASSNRGSGYNSPLHF. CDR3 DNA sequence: TGTGCCAGCAGTAATAGGGGGAGTGGATACAATTCACCCCTCCACTTT.

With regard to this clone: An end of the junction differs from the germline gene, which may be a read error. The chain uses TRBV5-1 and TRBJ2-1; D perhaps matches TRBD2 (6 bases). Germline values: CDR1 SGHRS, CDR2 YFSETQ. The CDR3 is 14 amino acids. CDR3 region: CASSPGDSYNGQFF. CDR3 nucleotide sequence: TGCGCCAGCAGCCCGGGGGACTCTTACAATGGGCAGTTCTTC.

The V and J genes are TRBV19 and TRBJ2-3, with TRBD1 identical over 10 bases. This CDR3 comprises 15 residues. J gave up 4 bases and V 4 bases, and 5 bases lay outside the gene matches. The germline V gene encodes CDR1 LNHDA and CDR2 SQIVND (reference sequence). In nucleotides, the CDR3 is TGTGCCAGTAGTAGGACAGGGGGTATGGCAGATACGCAGTATTTT. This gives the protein CASSRTGGMADTQYF. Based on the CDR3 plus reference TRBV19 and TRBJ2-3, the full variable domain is DGGITQSPKYLFRKEGQNVTLSCEQNLNHDAMYWYRQDPGQGLRLIYYSQIVNDFQKGDIAEGYSVSREKKESFPLTVTSAQKNPTAFYLCASSRTGGMADTQYFGPGTRLTVL.

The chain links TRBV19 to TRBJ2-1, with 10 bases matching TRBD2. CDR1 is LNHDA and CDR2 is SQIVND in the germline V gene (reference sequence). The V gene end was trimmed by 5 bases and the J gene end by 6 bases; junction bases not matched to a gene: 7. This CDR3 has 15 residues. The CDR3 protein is CASSPLAGVSNEQFF. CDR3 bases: TGTGCCAGTAGTCCCCTAGCGGGAGTGAGCAATGAGCAGTTCTTC.

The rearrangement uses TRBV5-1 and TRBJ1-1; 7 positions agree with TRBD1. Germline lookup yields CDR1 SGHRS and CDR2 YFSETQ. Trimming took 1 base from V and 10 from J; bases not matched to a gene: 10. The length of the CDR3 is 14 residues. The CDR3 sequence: CASSLRDRTLRAFF. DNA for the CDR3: TGCGCCAGCAGCTTGCGGGACAGAACACTGAGAGCTTTCTTT.

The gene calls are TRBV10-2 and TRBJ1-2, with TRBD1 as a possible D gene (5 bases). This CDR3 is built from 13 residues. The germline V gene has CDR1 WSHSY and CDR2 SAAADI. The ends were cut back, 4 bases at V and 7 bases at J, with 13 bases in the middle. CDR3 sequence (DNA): TGCGCCAGCAGTGGGGGGGGTGGATCTGGCTACACCTTC. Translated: CASSGGGGSGYTF.

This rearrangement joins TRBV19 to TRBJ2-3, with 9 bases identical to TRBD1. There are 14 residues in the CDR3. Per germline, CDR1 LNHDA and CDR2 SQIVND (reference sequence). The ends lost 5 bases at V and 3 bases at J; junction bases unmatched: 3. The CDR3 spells CASSLDRGTDTQYF. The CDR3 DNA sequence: TGTGCCAGTAGTTTGGACAGGGGAACAGATACGCAGTATTTT.

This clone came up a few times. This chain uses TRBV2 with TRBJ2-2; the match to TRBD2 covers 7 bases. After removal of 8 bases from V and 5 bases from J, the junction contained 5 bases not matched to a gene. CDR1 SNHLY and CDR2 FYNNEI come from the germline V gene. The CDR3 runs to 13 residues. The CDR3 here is CASGAGVTGELFF. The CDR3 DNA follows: TGTGCCAGCGGGGCGGGAGTAACCGGGGAGCTGTTTTTT.

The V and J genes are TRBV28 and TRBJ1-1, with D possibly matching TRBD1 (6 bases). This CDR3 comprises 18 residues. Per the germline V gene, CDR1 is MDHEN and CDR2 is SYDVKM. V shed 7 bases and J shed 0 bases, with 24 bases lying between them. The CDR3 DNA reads TGTGCCAGCAACCTCCATTTTTCCCTGGGGGCGTTGAACACTGAAGCTTTCTTT. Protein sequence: CASNLHFSLGALNTEAFF.

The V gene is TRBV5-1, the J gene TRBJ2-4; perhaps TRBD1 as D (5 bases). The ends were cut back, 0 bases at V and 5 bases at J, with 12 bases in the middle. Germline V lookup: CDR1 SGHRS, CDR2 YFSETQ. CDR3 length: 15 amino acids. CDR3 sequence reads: CASSLDGRVQNIQYF. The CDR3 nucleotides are TGCGCCAGCAGCTTGGATGGCAGGGTCCAAAACATTCAGTACTTC.

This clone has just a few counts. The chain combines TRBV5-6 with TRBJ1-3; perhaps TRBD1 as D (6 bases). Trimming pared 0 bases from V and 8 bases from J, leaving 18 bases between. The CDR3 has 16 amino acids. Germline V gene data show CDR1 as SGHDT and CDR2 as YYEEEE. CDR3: CASSLGQGQYYHTIYF. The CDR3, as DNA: TGTGCCAGCAGCTTGGGACAAGGACAGTACTATCACACCATATATTTT.

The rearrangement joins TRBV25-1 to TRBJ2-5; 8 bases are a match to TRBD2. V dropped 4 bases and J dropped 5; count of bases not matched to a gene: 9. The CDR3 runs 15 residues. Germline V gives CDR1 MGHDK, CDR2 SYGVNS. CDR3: CASSVGGLGGETQYF. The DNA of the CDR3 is TGTGCCAGCAGTGTTGGGGGACTAGGGGGGGAGACCCAGTACTTC.